Included here is one T cell receptor beta chain sequence, with context. Its antigen is not known. The data derive from a study of shared clonotypes between healthy human individuals. Sequencing was performed with immunoSEQ multiplex PCR; in TCRdb, only in-frame clones are kept and a portion is missing. The sample holds around 1.6 million clones, 95% to 99% seen once. General study points: Clonotypes which were not shared had lower generation probabilities than clonotypes that all four donors shared.

CDR3 length: 17 residues. The V and J ends lost 0 bases and 6 bases respectively, with 18 bases between them. Germline V lookup: CDR1 SGDLS, CDR2 YYNGEE. The sequenced sample consisted of naive CD4+ T cells sorted from blood. The sample's subset: CD45RA+ positively selected. The V and J genes are TRBV9 and TRBJ2-2; D is uncertain. The TCR was taken from a man younger than 40 in good health. Written as DNA, the CDR3 is TGTGCCAGCAGCGTAGGGGTTGCGAGCTTATTGGCCGGGGAGCTGTTTTTT. Amino acid sequence: CASSVGVASLLAGELFF.